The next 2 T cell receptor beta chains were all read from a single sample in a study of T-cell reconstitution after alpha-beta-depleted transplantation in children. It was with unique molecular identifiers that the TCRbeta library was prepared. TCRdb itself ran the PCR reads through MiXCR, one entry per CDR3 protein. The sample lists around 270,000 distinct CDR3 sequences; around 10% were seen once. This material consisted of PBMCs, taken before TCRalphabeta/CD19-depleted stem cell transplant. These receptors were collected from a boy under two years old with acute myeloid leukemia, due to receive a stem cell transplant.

CDR3 amino acids: CASSFSRASYNEQFF. CDR3 in DNA: TGTGCCAGCAGCTTTAGCAGGGCCTCCTACAATGAGCAGTTCTTC. The chain links TRBV12-1 to TRBJ2-1; the DNA was not used to check the table's D call, TRBD1. TRBV12-1 is a pseudogene. CDR3 length: 15 residues.

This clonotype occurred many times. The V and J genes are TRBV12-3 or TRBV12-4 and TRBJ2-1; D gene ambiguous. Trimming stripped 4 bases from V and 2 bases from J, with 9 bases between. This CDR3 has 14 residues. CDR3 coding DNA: TGTGCCAGCAGTTCAGCTGACGCCTACAATGAGCAGTTCTTC. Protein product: CASSSADAYNEQFF.